This T cell receptor (beta chain) originates from a study of post-analysis software for immune sequencing data. General study results and limits: Pronounced co-clustering by F measure was evident among identically batched samples. There were four or five TRBV segments more frequent in patients than controls, and TRBV5-6, TRBV5-1 and TRBV20-1 were among them.

V shed 4 bases and J 0 bases; nucleotides not matched to a gene: 9. Per the germline V gene, CDR1 is SGDLS and CDR2 is YYNGEE. The CDR3 runs to 17 residues. The sample holds a few counts of this clonotype. Its antigen is not known. Unique molecular identifiers were built into the TCR beta cDNA libraries. From about 1 to 10 million T cells, 400,000 to 600,000 cDNA molecules were obtained. Each CDR3 protein gets one entry after TCRdb re-called the PCR reads with MiXCR. The profile shows about half a million distinct CDR3 sequences, under 40% of them singletons. This TCR was recovered from a girl between 2 and 17 years old with multiple sclerosis. Specimen: blood. The chain links TRBV9 to TRBJ2-1; 8 bases agree with TRBD2. CDR3 bases: TGTGCCAGCAGCCCCCTGGCGGGGGGTCTCTCCTACAATGAGCAGTTCTTC. Translating it yields CASSPLAGGLSYNEQFF.